Below are 17 T cell receptor beta chains sequenced from a single sample in a study of blood T cell repertoires in COVID-19 (dated by TCRdb to about 2020). Preparation of the library involved the immunoSEQ multiplex PCR assay. TCRdb holds this immuneACCESS table with in-frame rearrangements only. Some clones are missing; in checked studies, unresolved V genes explain under half, and the rest has no known cause. The sample profile shows 200,000 to 250,000 clones; about 88% of them were found once. Roughly 2.5% of the sample lies in the top ten. Sequencing input: peripheral blood. Receptors originate from a woman in her fifties or sixties with acute or convalescent COVID-19.

This clone was picked up one time. V and J are TRBV11-2 and TRBJ1-5, with D perhaps matching TRBD1 (5 bases). CDR3 length: 18 amino acids. The germline V gene encodes CDR1 SGHAT and CDR2 FQNNGV. V was trimmed by 9 bases and J by 3 bases, leaving 27 bases between them. CDR3 in amino acids: CARELPFLRGRDNQPQHF. In DNA, the CDR3 is TGTGCCAGAGAACTGCCATTTTTAAGGGGCAGGGACAATCAGCCCCAGCATTTT.

This clone has just one count. This rearrangement joins TRBV6-5 to TRBJ1-2, with 7 bases that match TRBD1. CDR3 length: 14 amino acids. Germline trimming cut 6 bases from V and 4 bases from J; bases unmatched to any gene: 8. Germline values: CDR1 MNHEY, CDR2 SVGAGI. CDR3: CASRDKGQSYGYTF. DNA of the CDR3: TGTGCCAGCAGGGATAAGGGACAGTCCTATGGCTACACCTTC.

The rearrangement joins TRBV19 to TRBJ1-1; TRBD1 aligns across 7 bases. This CDR3 has 12 residues. The germline V gene encodes CDR1 LNHDA and CDR2 SQIVND (reference sequence). After removal of 0 bases from V and 9 bases from J, the junction contained 1 base not matched to a gene. CDR3: CASSIDRGKAFF. CDR3 sequence (DNA): TGTGCCAGTAGTATAGACAGGGGGAAAGCTTTCTTT.

This chain uses TRBV18 with TRBJ2-7; D perhaps matches TRBD2 (5 bases). In germline, CDR1 is KGHSH, CDR2 LQKENI. The CDR3 has 15 amino acids. Trimming pared 8 bases from V and 2 bases from J, leaving 19 bases between. The CDR3 region is CASRPVGISAYEQYF. The CDR3, as DNA: TGTGCCAGCCGACCGGTCGGGATAAGTGCCTACGAGCAGTACTTC.

V usage is TRBV7-9 and J usage is TRBJ2-5; tentative D call: TRBD2 (6 bases). Germline CDR1 SEHNR, CDR2 FQNEAQ (reference sequence). The CDR3 length is 12 residues. Between the trimmed V and J ends, which lost 5 bases and 7 bases, there was a span of 11 bases. DNA for the CDR3: TGTGCCAGCAGCAACCGACTAGGGACCCAGTACTTC. Translating gives CASSNRLGTQYF.

The rearrangement uses TRBV7-2 and TRBJ1-6; 8 bases map to TRBD1. The CDR3 runs to 18 residues. V gave up 5 bases and J gave up 4 bases; unmatched junction bases: 13. Germline V gene lookup returns CDR1 SGHTA and CDR2 FQGNSA. The CDR3 DNA is TGTGCCAGCAGCCGCCTCGGGACAGGCAGTGTTTATAATTCACCCCTCCACTTT. Residues: CASSRLGTGSVYNSPLHF.

The CDR3 loop is CASSKNLHLREKLFF. The CDR3 DNA reads TGTGCCAGCAGCAAAAATTTACATTTGAGGGAAAAACTGTTTTTT. The rearrangement joins TRBV21-1 to TRBJ1-4. TRBV21-1 is assigned pseudogene status. The CDR3 is made up of 15 amino acids.

The chain combines TRBV28 with TRBJ1-2; D ambiguous. Between the trimmed V and J ends, which lost 5 bases and 1 base, there was a span of 14 bases. This CDR3 has 15 residues. The germline V gene has CDR1 MDHEN and CDR2 SYDVKM. The chain's CDR3 is CASSLMDWSNYGYTF. The CDR3 region has the DNA TGTGCCAGCAGTCTAATGGACTGGAGTAACTATGGCTACACCTTC.

The chain employs TRBV5-5 and TRBJ1-2; D not resolved. V dropped 4 bases and J dropped 8 bases, with 18 bases sitting between them. Germline V gene data show CDR1 as SGHKS and CDR2 as YYEKEE (reference sequence). The CDR3 has 14 amino acids. CDR3 residues: CASSPVPGSRGYTF. The CDR3 region has the DNA TGTGCCAGCAGCCCTGTTCCCGGCTCGAGGGGCTACACCTTC. The whole variable domain, remainder taken from reference TRBV5-5 and TRBJ1-2, is DAGVTQSPTHLIKTRGQQVTLRCSPISGHKSVSWYQQVLGQGPQFIFQYYEKEERGRGNFPDRFSARQFPNYSSELNVNALLLGDSALYLCASSPVPGSRGYTFGSGTRLTVV.

This clone was recorded once. The chain uses TRBV18 and TRBJ1-5, with TRBD1 identical over 10 bases. Germline CDR1 KGHSH, CDR2 LQKENI. The CDR3 is 16 residues long. V gave up 2 bases and J gave up 7 bases; unmatched junction bases: 8. CDR3 DNA sequence: TGTGCCAGCTCACCAGGTAGACAGGGGGCTCAACAGCCCCAGCATTTT. Translated, it gives CASSPGRQGAQQPQHF.

The rearrangement links TRBV28 to TRBJ1-2; 8 nucleotides match TRBD1. The CDR3 contains 14 residues. CDR1 and CDR2 (germline): MDHEN, SYDVKM. V was clipped by 6 bases and J by 4 bases; unmatched bases: 7. CDR3 sequence (DNA): TGTGCCAGCAGCTCGACAGGGGAAGGCTATGGCTACACCTTC. Its translation: CASSSTGEGYGYTF.

The rearrangement uses TRBV28 and TRBJ2-2, with D possibly TRBD2 on 5 matching bases. CDR1 and CDR2 (germline): MDHEN, SYDVKM. The CDR3 has 15 amino acids. V lost 2 bases to trimming and J lost 4 bases, with 11 bases between them. This chain's CDR3 is CASSLRGRSTGELFF. CDR3 DNA sequence: TGTGCCAGCAGTTTACGAGGGCGCAGCACCGGGGAGCTGTTTTTT.

The chain joins TRBV2 to TRBJ2-5; 10 bases align to TRBD1. CDR3 length: 14 amino acids. V was pared by 8 bases and J by 2 bases, with 5 bases of the junction left unmatched. Looked up from germline, CDR1 is SNHLY and CDR2 is FYNNEI. CDR3 amino acids: CASLGTGVQETQYF. In DNA, the CDR3 is TGTGCCAGCCTAGGGACAGGGGTACAAGAGACCCAGTACTTC.

This clone appeared once. The rearrangement joins TRBV5-1 to TRBJ1-1, with 7 nucleotides matching TRBD1. The CDR3 spans 16 residues. With 3 bases clipped from V and 0 bases from J, the junction kept 8 bases outside the gene matches. The germline gives CDR1 SGHRS, CDR2 YFSETQ. The CDR3: CASSSQGSAMNTEAFF. As DNA, the CDR3 is TGCGCCAGCAGCTCACAGGGGTCGGCCATGAACACTGAAGCTTTCTTT.

This sequence joins TRBV13 and TRBJ2-3; 12 bases fit TRBD2. Germline loops: CDR1 PRHDT, CDR2 FYEKMQ (reference sequence). J was trimmed by 0 bases and V by 5 bases; bases with no gene match: 6. The CDR3 length is 17 residues. CDR3 bases: TGTGCCAGCAGCCGAAGGACTAGCGGGGTTAGCACAGATACGCAGTATTTT. It is translated as CASSRRTSGVSTDTQYF.

The chain carries TRBV19 and TRBJ1-3; a possible D gene is TRBD1 (6 bases). The germline V and J ends were trimmed by 8 bases and 2 bases, with 13 bases remaining between them. The CDR3 contains 14 residues. The V gene's germline CDR1 is LNHDA and CDR2 SQIVND (reference sequence). The CDR3, as DNA: TGTGCCAGTGGATCTTCAGGGGCTGGAAACACCATATATTTT. Its protein product is CASGSSGAGNTIYF.

The chain uses TRBV19 and TRBJ2-1; the match to TRBD1 covers 10 bases. Trimming took 3 bases from V and 6 from J; bases not matched to a gene: 5. CDR3 length equals 15 residues. Germline V lookup: CDR1 LNHDA, CDR2 SQIVND (reference sequence). CDR3 sequence: CASSIPGQGSNEQFF. The CDR3, as DNA: TGTGCCAGTAGTATTCCGGGACAGGGGAGCAATGAGCAGTTCTTC.